The 25 T cell receptor beta chains listed next were all sequenced from one sample in a study of identical twins. MiXCR, applied by TCRdb to the 5' RACE reads, yields one record per CDR3 protein. The data show roughly 280,000 distinct CDR3 sequences, around 9.7% seen once. These same records also appear under a second study, on yellow fever vaccine responses in identical twins.

Sequenced sample: CD8+ T cells sorted from blood. These TCRs come from a woman between 18 and 29 years old in good health.

This clonotype was found many times. This chain links TRBV29-1 with TRBJ2-7; D possibly matches TRBD1 or TRBD2 (5 bases each). The germline V gene has CDR1 SQVTM and CDR2 ANQGSEA. CDR3 length: 15 amino acids. Trimming removed 0 bases from V and 3 bases from J, with 15 bases in between. The DNA of the CDR3 is TGCAGCGTTGAAGAGGTCGGGACCGAAGTCTACGAGCAGTACTTC. As protein: CSVEEVGTEVYEQYF.

CDR3 loop: CASSVGGGAAGELFF. The CDR3 DNA reads as TGTGCCAGCAGCGTAGGTGGGGGGGCGGCCGGGGAGCTGTTTTTT. The rearrangement uses TRBV9 and TRBJ2-2; maybe TRBD2 (7 bases). The V gene lost 0 bases and the J gene lost 6 bases, with 12 bases spanning the gap. This CDR3 region has 15 residues. Looked up from germline, CDR1 is SGDLS and CDR2 is YYNGEE.

This clonotype was counted at least ten times. The CDR3 DNA reads as TGTGCCAGCAGCTTACTCATACAGGGGGATACGCAGTATTTT. This translates into CASSLLIQGDTQYF. V usage is TRBV7-2 and J usage is TRBJ2-3, with 7 bases matching TRBD1. Germline CDR1 and CDR2: SGHTA and FQGNSA. The V segment lost 2 bases and the J segment 6 bases; nucleotides outside the gene matches: 5. The CDR3 runs to 14 residues. Full variable domain (remainder filled in from reference TRBV7-2 and TRBJ2-3): GAGVSQSPSNKVTEKGKDVELRCDPISGHTALYWYRQSLGQGLEFLIYFQGNSAPDKSGLPSDRFSAERTGGSVSTLTIQRTQQEDSAVYLCASSLLIQGDTQYFGPGTRLTVL.

The CDR3 spells CAWSRDQNQPQHF. The CDR3 DNA follows: TGTGCCTGGAGTAGGGATCAAAATCAGCCCCAGCATTTT. J is TRBJ1-5 and V is TRBV30; D is unclear. Trimming took 2 bases from V and 4 from J, leaving 9 bases between them. From germline, CDR1 is GTSNPN and CDR2 SVGIG (reference sequence). The CDR3 has 13 residues.

This clonotype came up a few times. V gene TRBV5-1 combines with J gene TRBJ1-1; 10 bases are a match to TRBD1. The CDR3 has 14 residues. In germline, CDR1 is SGHRS, CDR2 YFSETQ. After removal of 7 bases from V and 0 bases from J, the junction contained 3 bases not matched to a gene. This chain's CDR3 is CASWTGGLNTEAFF. CDR3 DNA sequence: TGCGCCAGCTGGACAGGGGGTTTGAACACTGAAGCTTTCTTT.

The CDR3 loop is CASSLTTAYEQYF. The CDR3 DNA is TGTGCCAGCAGCCTAACTACGGCCTACGAGCAGTACTTC. The chain employs TRBV7-9 and TRBJ2-7, with D uncertain. Germline V lookup: CDR1 SEHNR, CDR2 FQNEAQ (reference sequence). The CDR3 sequence is 13 residues long. Trimming removed 5 bases from V and 2 bases from J, with 10 bases in between.

This clonotype was detected ten times or more. The J gene is TRBJ1-1, the V gene TRBV7-9; no clear D. Trimming shortened V by 1 base and J by 3 bases, and 12 bases separated the two germline ends. This CDR3 region has 15 residues. From germline, CDR1 is SEHNR and CDR2 FQNEAQ (reference sequence). The CDR3 DNA sequence: TGTGCCAGCAGCTTAGGTGGAGGGTGGGACACTGAAGCTTTCTTT. It codes for CASSLGGGWDTEAFF.

In its sample, this clonotype was seen many times. The V and J genes are TRBV27 and TRBJ2-1; maybe TRBD1 (5 bases). Germline lookup yields CDR1 MNHEY and CDR2 SMNVEV (reference sequence). With 3 bases removed from V and 9 bases from J, the gap between germline ends came to 12 bases. The CDR3 has 13 amino acids. The DNA of the CDR3 is TGTGCCAGCAGTTTTGGGGCCTTAAGTGAGCAGTTCTTC. It encodes CASSFGALSEQFF.

The chain recombines TRBV4-3 with TRBJ2-1, with a weak D call TRBD2 (5 bases). The V gene lost 0 bases and the J gene lost 9 bases, with 9 bases spanning the gap. This CDR3 comprises 13 residues. CDR1 is LGHNA and CDR2 is YSLEER in the germline V gene. The CDR3 DNA reads TGCGCCAGCAGCCAAGATCTAGAGGGTGAGCAGTTCTTC. Amino acid sequence: CASSQDLEGEQFF.

The table lists this clonotype with a few counts. The chain employs TRBV5-4 and TRBJ1-1, with TRBD1 as a possible D gene (5 bases). The CDR3 sequence is 13 residues long. The germline CDR1 and CDR2 sequences are SGHNT and YYREEE (reference sequence). Trimming pared 3 bases from V and 1 base from J, leaving 7 bases between. The CDR3 DNA follows: TGTGCCAGCAGCTGGCAGGGGAACACTGAAGCTTTCTTT. Translating gives CASSWQGNTEAFF.

The CDR3 loop reads CSALRDSRASPSRADTQYF. In DNA, the CDR3 is TGCAGTGCCCTCCGGGACAGCCGTGCGTCACCATCGCGAGCAGATACGCAGTATTTT. This chain connects TRBV20-1 to TRBJ2-3; the match to TRBD1 covers 7 bases. J gave up 4 bases and V 6 bases, and 25 bases lay outside the gene matches. The CDR3 totals 19 residues. Germline V gives CDR1 DFQATT, CDR2 SNEGSKA (reference sequence).

There are many counts of this clonotype. The chain combines TRBV29-1 with TRBJ2-5; 13 bases are shared with TRBD2. The CDR3 extends over 16 amino acids. The germline V gene encodes CDR1 SQVTM and CDR2 ANQGSEA. V lost 6 bases, J lost 5 bases, and 12 bases stayed unmatched. CDR3 coding DNA: TGCAGCGTAGCGACTAGCGGGAGGAACAAAGGGGAGACCCAGTACTTC. Residues: CSVATSGRNKGETQYF.

This chain links TRBV7-4 with TRBJ2-1; D is possibly TRBD2 (5 bases). CDR1 and CDR2 from the germline V gene are SGHVT and SQSDAQ. The CDR3 sequence is 15 residues long. V was pared by 3 bases and J by 15 bases, with 24 bases between. The CDR3 is CASSFLTRVPDSPFF. CDR3 in DNA: TGTGCCAGCAGCTTTCTCACGCGGGTGCCCGATAGTCCGTTCTTC.

This clonotype was observed at least ten times. The V call is TRBV10-3, the J call TRBJ2-1; 11 nucleotides match TRBD2. Germline lookup yields CDR1 ENHRY and CDR2 SYGVKD. Germline trimming cut 6 bases from V and 3 bases from J; bases unmatched to any gene: 4. There are 15 residues in the CDR3. As DNA, the CDR3 is TGTGCCATCAGCGGGGGACTAGCGGACTACAATGAGCAGTTCTTC. Translated, it gives CAISGGLADYNEQFF.

The genes are TRBV13 and TRBJ2-1, with D perhaps being TRBD1 or TRBD2 (5 bases each). CDR1 and CDR2 from the germline V gene are PRHDT and FYEKMQ (reference sequence). The CDR3 contains 12 residues. The V end was cut by 5 bases, the J end by 12 bases, with 14 bases between. CDR3 sequence reads: CASSEPGAWQFF. CDR3 in DNA: TGTGCCAGCAGCGAGCCCGGGGCCTGGCAGTTCTTC.

This clonotype has a count of ten or more. The rearrangement uses TRBV6-4 and TRBJ1-1, with a possible D match to TRBD1 (5 bases). This CDR3 has 15 residues. V lost 0 bases and J 4 bases, leaving 12 bases between the germline ends. In germline, CDR1 is MRHNA, CDR2 SNTAGT. CDR3 bases: TGTGCCAGCAGTGACTCTCGGGGCGGGAGCACTGAAGCTTTCTTT. As protein: CASSDSRGGSTEAFF.

Only a few counts were recorded for this clonotype. The rearrangement uses TRBV14 and TRBJ2-7; 7 positions agree with TRBD1. Germline V gene sequence: CDR1 SGHDN, CDR2 FVKESK. V dropped 0 bases and J dropped 2; count of bases not matched to a gene: 4. CDR3 length: 15 amino acids. DNA for the CDR3: TGTGCCAGCAGCCAAGATAGACAGGGAACCTACGAGCAGTACTTC. Amino acids: CASSQDRQGTYEQYF.

This clonotype has a count of ten or more. J is TRBJ2-2 and V is TRBV29-1; D might be TRBD1 or TRBD2, each matching 5 bases. The CDR3 is 15 amino acids. CDR1 SQVTM and CDR2 ANQGSEA come from the germline V gene. The V end was cut by 3 bases, the J end by 2 bases, with 13 bases between. CDR3 coding DNA: TGCAGCGTTGAGGAGGCAGGGATTAACACCGGGGAGCTGTTTTTT. This translates into CSVEEAGINTGELFF.

This clonotype was seen ten or more times. V and J are TRBV9 and TRBJ1-1; no reliable D call. The CDR3 is 10 residues long. Germline V lookup: CDR1 SGDLS, CDR2 YYNGEE. Trimming took 3 bases from V and 11 from J, leaving 8 bases between them. CDR3 residues: CASSGQRAFF. DNA for the CDR3: TGTGCCAGCAGCGGGCAACGGGCTTTCTTT. The full variable domain, completed using reference TRBV9 and TRBJ1-1, is DSGVTQTPKHLITATGQRVTLRCSPRSGDLSVYWYQQSLDQGLQFLIQYYNGEERAKGNILERFSAQQFPDLHSELNLSSLELGDSALYFCASSGQRAFFGQGTRLTVV.

This chain uses TRBV6-1 with TRBJ2-5; 8 bases are shared with TRBD2. V lost 4 bases to trimming and J lost 2 bases; unmatched junction nucleotides: 6. The germline V gene encodes CDR1 MNHNS and CDR2 SASEGT. The CDR3 has 15 residues. The CDR3 protein is CASSVYGTRQETQYF. The CDR3 DNA is TGTGCCAGCAGTGTCTACGGGACTAGGCAAGAGACCCAGTACTTC.

The V gene is TRBV30, the J gene TRBJ2-7; TRBD2 agrees at 12 bases. Trimming took 1 base from V and 3 from J; bases not matched to a gene: 13. This CDR3 is 18 amino acids long. Germline assignment: CDR1 GTSNPN and CDR2 SVGIG (reference sequence). The CDR3 bases are TGTGCCTGGAGTGGGTCCGGGGCTAGCGGGAGGGGGATCTACGAGCAGTACTTC. This translates into CAWSGSGASGRGIYEQYF.

The genes are TRBV29-1 and TRBJ2-1; 10 bases map to TRBD2. V was clipped by 4 bases and J by 7 bases; unmatched bases: 7. Germline V gives CDR1 SQVTM, CDR2 ANQGSEA. The CDR3 contains 14 residues. CDR3 amino acids: CSVGRLAGANEQFF. In DNA form, the CDR3 reads TGCAGCGTTGGGCGGCTAGCGGGAGCTAATGAGCAGTTCTTC.

In its sample, this clonotype was seen many times. The CDR3 loop reads CASNLAEAGTGELFF. The CDR3, as DNA: TGTGCCAGCAACCTAGCGGAAGCCGGAACCGGGGAGCTGTTTTTT. This sequence joins TRBV28 and TRBJ2-2, with TRBD2 identical over 7 bases. CDR1 and CDR2 from the germline V gene are MDHEN and SYDVKM. The CDR3 covers 15 residues. The trim removed 7 bases at V and 5 bases at J, leaving 10 bases unmatched.

The chain employs TRBV7-2 and TRBJ2-7, with D perhaps given as TRBD1 or TRBD2 (5 bases each). Germline-derived CDR1 and CDR2 are SGHTA and FQGNSA. The CDR3 covers 14 residues. V lost 5 bases and J 3 bases, leaving 14 bases between the germline ends. This CDR3 is CASSEGTEYYEQYF. The CDR3 DNA sequence: TGTGCCAGCAGCGAGGGGACGGAGTACTACGAGCAGTACTTC.

This clonotype was seen more than once but under ten times. This rearrangement joins TRBV10-3 to TRBJ2-3; no reliable D call. Germline values: CDR1 ENHRY, CDR2 SYGVKD. Trimming pared 0 bases from V and 0 bases from J, leaving 7 bases between. The CDR3 has 15 residues. The CDR3 is CAISESEPSTDTQYF. As DNA, the CDR3 is TGTGCCATCAGTGAGTCAGAACCGAGCACAGATACGCAGTATTTT.